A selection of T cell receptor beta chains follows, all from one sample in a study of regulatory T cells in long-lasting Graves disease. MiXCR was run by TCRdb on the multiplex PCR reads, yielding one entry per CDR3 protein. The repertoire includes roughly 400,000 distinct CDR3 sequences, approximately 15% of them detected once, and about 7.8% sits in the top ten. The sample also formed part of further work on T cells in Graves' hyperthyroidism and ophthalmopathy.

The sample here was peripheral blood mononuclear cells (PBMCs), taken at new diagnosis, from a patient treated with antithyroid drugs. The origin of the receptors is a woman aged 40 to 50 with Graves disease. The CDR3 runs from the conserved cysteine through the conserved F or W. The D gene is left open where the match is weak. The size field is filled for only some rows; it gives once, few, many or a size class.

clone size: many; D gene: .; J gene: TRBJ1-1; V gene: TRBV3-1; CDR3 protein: CASSQRQPNTEAFF; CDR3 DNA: TGTGCCAGCAGCCAGAGACAGCCGAACACTGAAGCTTTCTTT
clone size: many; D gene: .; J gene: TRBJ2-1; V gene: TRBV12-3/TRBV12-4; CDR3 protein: CASSKGAGTWVNEQFF; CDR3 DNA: TGTGCCAGCAGTAAAGGTGCCGGGACATGGGTGAATGAGCAGTTCTTC
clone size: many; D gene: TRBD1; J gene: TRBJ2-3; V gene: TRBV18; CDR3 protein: CASSEGQALAAAQYF; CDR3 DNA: TGTGCCAGCTCAGAGGGACAGGCACTAGCCGCTGCGCAGTATTTT
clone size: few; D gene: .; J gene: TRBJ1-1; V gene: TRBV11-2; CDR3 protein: CASSCQGYPVFTEAFF; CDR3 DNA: TGTGCCAGCAGCTGTCAGGGATACCCGGTTTTCACTGAAGCCTTCTTT
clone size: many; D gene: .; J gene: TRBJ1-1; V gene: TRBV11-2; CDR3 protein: CASSLVGRLEAFF; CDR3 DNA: TGTGCCAGCAGCTTAGTTGGCAGGCTTGAAGCTTTCTTT
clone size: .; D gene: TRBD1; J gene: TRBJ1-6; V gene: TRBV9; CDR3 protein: CASSLDRGANSPLHF; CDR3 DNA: TGTGCCAGCAGCCTCGACAGGGGAGCGAATTCACCCCTCCACTTT
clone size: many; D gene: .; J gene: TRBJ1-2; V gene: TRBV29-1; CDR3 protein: CSVDAWPYGYTF; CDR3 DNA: TGCAGCGTTGACGCTTGGCCCTATGGCTACACCTTC
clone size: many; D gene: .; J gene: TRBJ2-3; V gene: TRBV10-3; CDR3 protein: CAISEVDWRSTDTQYF; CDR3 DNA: TGTGCCATCAGTGAGGTGGACTGGAGGAGCACAGATACGCAGTATTTT
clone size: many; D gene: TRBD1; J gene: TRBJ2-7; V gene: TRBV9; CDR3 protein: CASSVGTGTYEQYF; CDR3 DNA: TGTGCCAGCAGCGTAGGGACAGGGACCTACGAGCAGTACTTC
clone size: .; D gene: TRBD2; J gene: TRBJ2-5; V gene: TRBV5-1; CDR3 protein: CASSLEASGSVGETQYF; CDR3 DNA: TGCGCCAGCAGCTTGGAGGCTAGCGGGTCTGTAGGAGAGACCCAGTACTTC
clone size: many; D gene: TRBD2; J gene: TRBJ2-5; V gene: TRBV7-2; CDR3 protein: CASSLTSGSETQYF; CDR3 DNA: TGTGCCAGCAGCCTGACTAGCGGGAGTGAGACCCAGTACTTC
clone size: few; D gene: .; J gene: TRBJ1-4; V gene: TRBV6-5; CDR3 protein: CASSYRGTPNEKLFF; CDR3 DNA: TGTGCCAGCAGTTATCGCGGGACCCCCAATGAAAAACTGTTTTTT
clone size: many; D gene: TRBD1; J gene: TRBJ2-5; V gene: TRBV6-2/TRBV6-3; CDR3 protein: CASSYAGTGVETQYF; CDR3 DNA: TGTGCCAGCAGTTACGCCGGGACAGGGGTAGAGACCCAGTACTTC
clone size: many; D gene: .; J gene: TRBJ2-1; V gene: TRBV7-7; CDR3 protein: CASSLGGTNEQFF; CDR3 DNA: TGTGCTAGCAGCTTAGGTGGGACAAATGAGCAGTTCTTC
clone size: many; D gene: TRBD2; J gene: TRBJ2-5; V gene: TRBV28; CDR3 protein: CASSLSGGGETQYF; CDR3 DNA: TGTGCCAGCAGTTTGTCGGGGGGAGGGGAGACCCAGTACTTC
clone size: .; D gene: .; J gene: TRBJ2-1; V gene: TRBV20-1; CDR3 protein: CSARGLVIRTLKVEQFF; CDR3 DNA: TGCAGTGCTAGAGGCCTAGTTATTAGGACGCTTAAGGTTGAGCAGTTCTTC
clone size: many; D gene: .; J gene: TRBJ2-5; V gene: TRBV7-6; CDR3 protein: CASSAAGPEGTQYF; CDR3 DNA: TGTGCCAGCAGCGCCGCGGGCCCCGAAGGGACCCAGTACTTC
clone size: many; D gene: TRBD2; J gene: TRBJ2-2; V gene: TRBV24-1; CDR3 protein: CATSDSQGTSGNSGELFF; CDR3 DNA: TGTGCCACCAGTGATTCCCAGGGGACTAGCGGGAATTCCGGGGAGCTGTTTTTT
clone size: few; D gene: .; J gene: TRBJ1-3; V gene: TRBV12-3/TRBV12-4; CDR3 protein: CASSLGISGNTIYF; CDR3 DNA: TGTGCCAGCAGTTTGGGAATCTCTGGAAACACCATATATTTT
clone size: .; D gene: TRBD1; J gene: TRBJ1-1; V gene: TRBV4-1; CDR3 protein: CASRRTGETTEAFF; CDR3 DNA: TGCGCCAGCAGAAGGACAGGGGAGACCACTGAAGCTTTCTTT
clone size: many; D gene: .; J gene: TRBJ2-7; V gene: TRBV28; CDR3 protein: CASSLGMLEMAYEQYF; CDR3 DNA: TGTGCCAGCAGTTTAGGGATGCTGGAAATGGCTTACGAGCAGTACTTC
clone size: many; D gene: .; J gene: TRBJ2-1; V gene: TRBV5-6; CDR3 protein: CASSKQGLKQFF; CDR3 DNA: TGTGCCAGCAGTAAACAGGGCTTGAAGCAGTTCTTC